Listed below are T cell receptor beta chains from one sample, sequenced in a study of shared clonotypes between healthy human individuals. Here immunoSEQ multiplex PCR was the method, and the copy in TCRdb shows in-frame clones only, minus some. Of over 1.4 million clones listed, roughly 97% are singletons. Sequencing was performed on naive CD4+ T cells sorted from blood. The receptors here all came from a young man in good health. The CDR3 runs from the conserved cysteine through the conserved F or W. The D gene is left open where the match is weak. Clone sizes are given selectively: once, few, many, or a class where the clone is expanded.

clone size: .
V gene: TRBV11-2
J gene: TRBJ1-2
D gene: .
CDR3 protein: CASSPGTIATNYGYTF
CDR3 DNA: TGTGCCAGCAGCCCAGGGACCATAGCCACTAACTATGGCTACACCTTC

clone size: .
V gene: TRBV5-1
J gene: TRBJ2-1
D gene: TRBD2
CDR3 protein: CASSLGTSGRAYNEQFF
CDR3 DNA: TGCGCCAGCAGCCTAGGGACTAGCGGGAGGGCCTACAATGAGCAGTTCTTC

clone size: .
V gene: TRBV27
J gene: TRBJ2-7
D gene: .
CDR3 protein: CASSLDRNRPYEQYF
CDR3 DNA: TGTGCCAGCAGCCTAGACAGGAACCGACCCTACGAGCAGTACTTC

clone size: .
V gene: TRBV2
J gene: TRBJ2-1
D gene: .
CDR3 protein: CASSDSYNEQFF
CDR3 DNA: TGTGCCAGCAGTGACTCATACAATGAGCAGTTCTTC

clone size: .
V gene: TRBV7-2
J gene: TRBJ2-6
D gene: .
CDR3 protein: CASSLGRLMWANVLTF
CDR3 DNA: TGTGCCAGCAGCTTAGGCCGTTTAATGTGGGCCAACGTCCTGACTTTC

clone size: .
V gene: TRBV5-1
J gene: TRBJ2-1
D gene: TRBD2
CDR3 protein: CASSLEGLVLAGANNEQFF
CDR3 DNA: TGCGCCAGCAGCTTGGAGGGACTTGTGCTAGCGGGAGCGAACAATGAGCAGTTCTTC

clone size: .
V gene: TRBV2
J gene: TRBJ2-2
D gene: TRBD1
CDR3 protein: CASSEWTGGRLFF
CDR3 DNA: TGTGCCAGCAGTGAATGGACAGGCGGTAGGCTGTTTTTT

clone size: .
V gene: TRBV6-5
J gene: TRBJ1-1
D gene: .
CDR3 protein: CASSPMAGNTEAFF
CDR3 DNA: TGTGCCAGCTCCCCTATGGCCGGGAACACTGAAGCTTTCTTT

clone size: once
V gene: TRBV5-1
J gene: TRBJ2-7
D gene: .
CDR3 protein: CASGDPGASEQYF
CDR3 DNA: TGCGCCAGCGGTGATCCAGGGGCTTCCGAGCAGTACTTC

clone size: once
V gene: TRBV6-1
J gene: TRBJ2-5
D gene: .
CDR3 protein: CASSEMLGRPETQYF
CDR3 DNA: TGTGCCAGCAGTGAAATGCTCGGCAGGCCTGAGACCCAGTACTTC

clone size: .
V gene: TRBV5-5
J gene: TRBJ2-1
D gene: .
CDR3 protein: CASSQTYNEQFF
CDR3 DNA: TGTGCCAGCAGCCAGACTTACAATGAGCAGTTCTTC

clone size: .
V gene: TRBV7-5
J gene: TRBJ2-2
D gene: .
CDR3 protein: CVRSFGTPTGELFF
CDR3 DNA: TGTGTCAGAAGCTTCGGGACACCTACCGGGGAGCTGTTTTTT

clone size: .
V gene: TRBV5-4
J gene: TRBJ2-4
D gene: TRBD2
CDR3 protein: CASSVLAGGTKNIQYF
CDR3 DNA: TGTGCCAGCAGCGTACTAGCGGGTGGAACCAAAAACATTCAGTACTTC

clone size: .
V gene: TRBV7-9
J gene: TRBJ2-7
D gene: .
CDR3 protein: CASSLARVGRLVTYF
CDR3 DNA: TGTGCCAGCAGCTTAGCGCGGGTAGGCCGACTGGTAACGTACTTC

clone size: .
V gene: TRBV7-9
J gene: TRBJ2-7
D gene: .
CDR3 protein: CASSLGAGAGEQYF
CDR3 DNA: TGTGCCAGCAGCTTAGGTGCGGGGGCAGGCGAGCAGTACTTC

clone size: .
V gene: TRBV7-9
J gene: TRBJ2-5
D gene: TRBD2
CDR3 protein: CASSLEAGGRETQYF
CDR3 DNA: TGTGCCAGCAGCTTAGAAGCGGGAGGGAGGGAGACCCAGTACTTC

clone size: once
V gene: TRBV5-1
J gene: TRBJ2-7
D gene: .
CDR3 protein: CASSLGRGPTPYEQYF
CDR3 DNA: TGCGCCAGCAGCTTGGGGAGGGGCCCAACCCCCTACGAGCAGTACTTC